This T cell receptor (beta chain) stems from a study of post-analysis software for immune sequencing data. As for the study in general: Progressive-relapsing, secondary progressive and relapsing-remitting multiple sclerosis were among the disease courses included.

CDR3 size: 16 residues. V lost 6 bases, J lost 4 bases, and 18 bases lay in between. This clonotype was found a few times. Its antigen is not known. The TCR beta cDNA libraries contained unique molecular identifiers. Each batch of roughly 0.9 to 10 million T cells produced roughly 0.5 million cDNA molecules. Each CDR3 protein is one row after TCRdb ran MiXCR on the PCR reads. The sample records about 770,000 distinct CDR3 sequences, around 42% being singletons. Findings and caveats of the study: By F measure, samples from a shared preparation batch strongly co-clustered. Comparison of patients with controls showed a handful of TRBV segments more frequent in patients, TRBV5-6, TRBV5-1 and TRBV20-1 among them. When compared against controls, multiple sclerosis patients showed significantly lower normalized Chao1 diversity.

The rearrangement links TRBV12-3 or TRBV12-4 to TRBJ2-2, with D perhaps matching TRBD2 (5 bases). This receptor was identified in a girl between 5 and 17 years old with multiple sclerosis. Sequencing was performed on blood. CDR3 in DNA: TGTGCCAGCAGCCCCCGGGGTAGCGCCCTCACCGGGGAGCTGTTTTTT. Translation gives CASSPRGSALTGELFF.